Below, 31 T cell receptor beta chains from the same sample are listed, as sequenced in a study of human T cells and chemical hapten exposure. The time point here: pre-sensitization, week 0. The treatment: therapeutic diphenylcyclopropenone sensitization with weekly scalp DPC. TCRdb independently ran MiXCR on the RACE reads; one entry per CDR3 protein. This sample yields around 300,000 distinct CDR3 sequences, of which about 5% are seen a single time; about 8.7% belongs to the top ten. Material: whole blood, obtained in connection with sensitization to the hapten diphenylcyclopropenone (DPC). Receptor source: a woman aged 18-30 years with alopecia areata. Some clones in this sample may be carry-over from other donors' samples.

This chain connects TRBV7-2 to TRBJ2-5; weak D call: TRBD1 (6 bases). The V and J ends lost 6 bases and 5 bases respectively, with 16 bases between them. The CDR3 extends over 14 amino acids. From germline, CDR1 is SGHTA and CDR2 FQGNSA. The CDR3 reads CASSFMGAAETQYF. The CDR3 DNA reads TGTGCCAGCAGTTTTATGGGGGCCGCCGAGACCCAGTACTTC.

This clonotype was seen more than once but under ten times. The chain is built from TRBV7-2 and TRBJ1-6, with TRBD1 identical over 9 bases. This CDR3 is built from 17 residues. Germline loops: CDR1 SGHTA, CDR2 FQGNSA. V gave up 2 bases and J gave up 2 bases; unmatched junction bases: 4. The CDR3 spells CASSLPGQGAYNSPLHF. The CDR3 DNA follows: TGTGCCAGCAGCTTACCGGGACAGGGCGCCTATAATTCACCCCTCCACTTT.

This clonotype was picked up many times. The rearrangement links TRBV27 to TRBJ2-7; D is unresolved. This CDR3 has 13 residues. Germline CDR1 and CDR2: MNHEY and SMNVEV (reference sequence). V was cut by 6 bases and J by 2 bases, with 11 bases left in between. CDR3 DNA sequence: TGTGCCAGCAGAGTGAGTAGGACCTACGAGCAGTACTTC. This encodes CASRVSRTYEQYF.

Many counts were recorded for this clonotype. This chain uses TRBV6-2 or TRBV6-3 with TRBJ2-3; D gene ambiguous. Germline CDR1 and CDR2: MNHEY and SVGEGT. This CDR3 is 15 amino acids long. V was shortened by 4 bases and J by 1 base, with 12 bases between the two germline ends. The CDR3 nucleotides are TGTGCCAGCAGTTCCCGGTTGATGGGCACAGATACGCAGTATTTT. Protein: CASSSRLMGTDTQYF.

V usage is TRBV5-5 and J usage is TRBJ1-1; 10 positions agree with TRBD1. Germline trimming cut 5 bases from V and 4 bases from J; bases unmatched to any gene: 2. This CDR3 is 13 amino acids long. From germline, CDR1 is SGHKS and CDR2 YYEKEE (reference sequence). CDR3 nucleotides: TGTGCCAGCAGACGACAGGGGGCCACTGAAGCTTTCTTT. This codes for CASRRQGATEAFF.

J is TRBJ1-4 and V is TRBV7-2; D is possibly TRBD1 (5 bases). Germline V gene lookup returns CDR1 SGHTA and CDR2 FQGNSA. The V and J ends lost 1 base and 9 bases respectively, with 6 bases between them. This CDR3 is 12 amino acids long. The CDR3 DNA reads TGTGCCAGCAGCTTAGGGGGGAAAAAACTGTTTTTT. Its protein product is CASSLGGKKLFF.

This clonotype has only a few counts. The rearrangement joins TRBV9 to TRBJ1-5; D gene ambiguous. The CDR3 has 13 residues. Looked up from germline, CDR1 is SGDLS and CDR2 is YYNGEE. The V and J ends lost 0 bases and 7 bases respectively, with 8 bases between them. The DNA for the CDR3 is TGTGCCAGCAGCGTAGTGGGAGGACAGCCCCAGCATTTT. This codes for CASSVVGGQPQHF.

This clonotype was counted many times. The genes are TRBV25-1 and TRBJ2-5; no clear D. Trimming took off 8 bases at V and 3 bases at J, with 4 bases between the two ends. The germline gives CDR1 MGHDK, CDR2 SYGVNS. The CDR3 is 10 residues long. CDR3 bases: TGTGCCAGCCGTAAAGAGACCCAGTACTTC. It yields the protein CASRKETQYF.

Ten or more counts support this clonotype. V is TRBV12-3 or TRBV12-4 and J is TRBJ1-5; 8 nucleotides match TRBD1. The V and J ends lost 6 bases and 4 bases, in that order; junction bases with no gene match: 5. This CDR3 is 14 amino acids long. The CDR3 region is CASRQGAGNQPQHF. For the CDR3, the DNA is TGTGCCAGCAGGCAGGGGGCAGGGAATCAGCCCCAGCATTTT.

The V gene is TRBV20-1, the J gene TRBJ1-3, with D hard to call. The V end was cut by 0 bases, the J end by 4 bases, with 13 bases between. The CDR3 consists of 15 residues. In germline, CDR1 is DFQATT, CDR2 SNEGSKA (reference sequence). The CDR3 spells CSARDRGLSGNTIYF. The CDR3 region has the DNA TGCAGTGCTAGAGACCGTGGGCTGTCGGGAAACACCATATATTTT.

This clonotype came up a few times. J is TRBJ2-1 and V is TRBV20-1, with 13 bases aligning to TRBD2. This CDR3 is 14 amino acids long. Germline V gene lookup returns CDR1 DFQATT and CDR2 SNEGSKA (reference sequence). The V segment lost 0 bases and the J segment 11 bases; nucleotides outside the gene matches: 4. CDR3 residues: CSARDRLAGGQQFF. The CDR3 DNA follows: TGCAGTGCTAGAGATAGACTAGCGGGGGGCCAGCAGTTCTTC.

The sample holds many counts of this clonotype. The V and J genes are TRBV12-3 or TRBV12-4 and TRBJ2-7, with a weak D call TRBD1 (5 bases). Trimming took 6 bases from V and 0 from J, leaving 12 bases between them. CDR3 size: 14 residues. This CDR3 is CASSRQSSSYEQYF. The CDR3 coding sequence is TGTGCCAGCAGCCGACAGTCAAGCTCCTACGAGCAGTACTTC.

The sample holds a few counts of this clonotype. This rearrangement joins TRBV7-3 to TRBJ2-6; no firm D call. Germline values: CDR1 SGHTA, CDR2 FQGTGA. V was trimmed by 5 bases and J by 0 bases, leaving 8 bases between them. The CDR3 length is 15 residues. The CDR3 loop reads CASSPTISGANVLTF. The CDR3 DNA sequence: TGTGCCAGCAGCCCGACCATCTCTGGGGCCAACGTCCTGACTTTC.

This clonotype has just a few counts. The CDR3: CASSQFQTPRRDYGYTF. CDR3 bases: TGCGCCAGCAGCCAATTTCAGACCCCCCGCAGGGATTATGGCTACACCTTC. V is TRBV4-3 and J is TRBJ1-2; D is perhaps TRBD1 (5 bases). There are 17 residues in the CDR3. Germline values: CDR1 LGHNA, CDR2 YSLEER. Trimming pared 2 bases from V and 5 bases from J, leaving 21 bases between.

There are many counts of this clonotype. The rearrangement uses TRBV18 and TRBJ2-7; D may be TRBD1 (5 bases). The germline CDR1 and CDR2 sequences are KGHSH and LQKENI. V lost 5 bases to trimming and J lost 2 bases, with 7 bases between them. CDR3 size: 12 residues. The CDR3 is CASSADTYEQYF. CDR3 nucleotides: TGTGCCAGCTCAGCGGACACCTACGAGCAGTACTTC.

CDR3 amino acids: CASKLLGQGSGANVLTF. The CDR3 DNA is TGTGCCAGCAAATTATTAGGACAGGGGTCCGGGGCCAACGTCCTGACTTTC. The V call is TRBV28, the J call TRBJ2-6, with TRBD1 matching 9 bases. The germline CDR1 and CDR2 sequences are MDHEN and SYDVKM. This CDR3 is 17 amino acids long. The ends lost 7 bases at V and 4 bases at J; junction bases unmatched: 11.

The table lists this clonotype with a few counts. In DNA form, the CDR3 reads TGCAGTGTAGGGACTAGGGGAGGTTATGAGACCCAGTACTTC. It is translated as CSVGTRGGYETQYF. The gene calls are TRBV20-1 and TRBJ2-5; TRBD2 aligns across 8 bases. J lost 5 bases, V lost 7 bases, and 12 bases had no gene match. Germline V CDR1 and CDR2: DFQATT, SNEGSKA (reference sequence). The CDR3 consists of 14 residues.

Many counts were recorded for this clonotype. The chain couples TRBV12-5 to TRBJ2-1; 7 positions agree with TRBD2. CDR3 size: 16 residues. Unmatched junction bases numbered 8, after V lost 3 bases and J lost 3 bases. The germline CDR1 and CDR2 sequences are LGHNT and FRNRAP. The DNA of the CDR3 is TGTGCTAGTGGTTTCTTGCGGGGGACCATCTACAATGAGCAGTTCTTC. Translating it yields CASGFLRGTIYNEQFF.

This clonotype was detected a few times. The chain is built from TRBV29-1 and TRBJ1-2, with 7 nucleotides matching TRBD1. Germline V gives CDR1 SQVTM, CDR2 ANQGSEA. This CDR3 comprises 15 residues. J gave up 2 bases and V 2 bases, and 8 bases lay outside the gene matches. DNA for the CDR3: TGCAGCGTTGAACCTAGACAGGGTTTCAACTATGGCTACACCTTC. Translating gives CSVEPRQGFNYGYTF.

This clonotype was seen many times. The genes are TRBV18 and TRBJ1-1; no definite D call. The CDR3 is made up of 13 amino acids. The V and J ends lost 0 bases and 5 bases respectively, with 7 bases between them. Germline values: CDR1 KGHSH, CDR2 LQKENI. CDR3 region: CASSPPLRTEAFF. The CDR3 bases are TGTGCCAGCTCACCACCGCTCCGGACTGAAGCTTTCTTT.

The CDR3 is CASSLARVEETQYF. The CDR3 DNA reads TGCGCCAGCAGCTTGGCCCGGGTAGAGGAGACCCAGTACTTC. This rearrangement joins TRBV5-1 to TRBJ2-5; D remains unclear. Germline CDR1 SGHRS, CDR2 YFSETQ. Trimming cost V 0 bases and J 5 bases, with 11 bases left between them. The CDR3 consists of 14 residues.

J is TRBJ1-6 and V is TRBV6-1; possibly TRBD1 for D (5 bases). This CDR3 contains 13 residues. The V end lost 11 bases, the J end lost 8 bases, and 16 bases lay between the germline ends. Germline V gene lookup returns CDR1 MNHNS and CDR2 SASEGT. This CDR3 is CAGRQQRDSPLHF. Written as DNA, the CDR3 is TGTGCCGGACGACAGCAAAGAGATTCACCCCTCCACTTT.

This clonotype was detected ten times or more. The chain employs TRBV20-1 and TRBJ2-5, with D perhaps TRBD2 (5 bases). The CDR3 consists of 13 residues. In germline, CDR1 is DFQATT, CDR2 SNEGSKA (reference sequence). Trimming removed 6 bases from V and 4 bases from J, with 15 bases in between. CDR3: CSALSGNGETQYF. In DNA form, the CDR3 reads TGCAGTGCCCTGTCGGGGAATGGAGAGACCCAGTACTTC.

This clonotype was seen a handful of times. The genes are TRBV7-9 and TRBJ2-5; 7 nucleotides line up with TRBD2. The CDR3 totals 15 residues. Trimming removed 5 bases from V and 0 bases from J; junction bases left unmatched: 6. The germline V gene has CDR1 SEHNR and CDR2 FQNEAQ (reference sequence). The CDR3 sequence: CASSLRRGDQETQYF. Written as DNA, the CDR3 is TGTGCCAGCAGCCTACGTCGGGGGGACCAAGAGACCCAGTACTTC.

This clonotype has at least ten counts. This sequence joins TRBV7-8 and TRBJ1-5, with a weak D call TRBD1 (5 bases). CDR3 length: 11 residues. Germline V CDR1 and CDR2: SGHVS, FQNEAQ. V lost 10 bases to trimming and J lost 3 bases, with 7 bases between them. CDR3 protein: CAMGDNQPQHF. CDR3 bases: TGTGCCATGGGGGACAATCAGCCCCAGCATTTT.

This clonotype was counted only a few times. The CDR3: CASSQLDRPDTQYF. CDR3 DNA sequence: TGCGCCAGCAGCCAGTTGGACAGACCAGATACGCAGTATTTT. The chain is built from TRBV4-3 and TRBJ2-3; a possible D gene is TRBD1 (6 bases). The CDR3 length is 14 residues. Trimming stripped 3 bases from V and 4 bases from J, with 11 bases between. Germline values: CDR1 LGHNA, CDR2 YSLEER.

The chain couples TRBV4-1 to TRBJ2-7, with TRBD2 identical over 7 bases. This CDR3 has 15 residues. From germline, CDR1 is MGHRA and CDR2 YSYEKL. The V and J ends lost 4 bases and 1 base, in that order; junction bases with no gene match: 7. This CDR3 reads CASSRFPGLSYEQYF. Here the CDR3 DNA reads TGCGCCAGCAGCCGATTCCCGGGACTATCCTACGAGCAGTACTTC.

V gene TRBV27 combines with J gene TRBJ1-1, with 7 bases aligning to TRBD1. Germline lookup yields CDR1 MNHEY and CDR2 SMNVEV (reference sequence). The CDR3 loop spans 16 amino acids. V lost 5 bases, J lost 3 bases, and 12 bases stayed unmatched. CDR3 amino acids: CASSPALQGFYTEAFF. CDR3 coding DNA: TGTGCCAGCAGTCCTGCCCTACAGGGGTTCTACACTGAAGCTTTCTTT.

This chain uses TRBV2 with TRBJ1-1; no clear D gene. The CDR3 spans 13 residues. Per germline, CDR1 SNHLY and CDR2 FYNNEI. V lost 7 bases and J lost 0, with 9 bases in between. As DNA, the CDR3 is TGTGCCAGCACTGCGGACCTGAACACTGAAGCTTTCTTT. It codes for CASTADLNTEAFF.

The sample holds a few counts of this clonotype. The J gene is TRBJ1-6, the V gene TRBV28; 7 nucleotides agree with TRBD1. This CDR3 is 16 amino acids long. Germline V CDR1 and CDR2: MDHEN, SYDVKM. V was clipped by 2 bases and J by 7 bases; unmatched bases: 8. CDR3 coding DNA: TGTGCCAGCAGTTTAATTCTCCCAGGGGGGAATTCACCCCTCCACTTT. This translates into CASSLILPGGNSPLHF. Combining the CDR3 with reference TRBV28 and TRBJ1-6 gives the whole variable domain DVKVTQSSRYLVKRTGEKVFLECVQDMDHENMFWYRQDPGLGLRLIYFSYDVKMKEKGDIPEGYSVSREKKERFSLILESASTNQTSMYLCASSLILPGGNSPLHFGNGTRLTVT.

The sample holds many counts of this clonotype. The CDR3 loop is CASSLTTGTNVLTF. Written as DNA, the CDR3 is TGTGCCAGCAGCTTAACGACAGGGACCAACGTCCTGACTTTC. The V gene is TRBV7-3, the J gene TRBJ2-6; 7 bases match TRBD1. This CDR3 comprises 14 residues. CDR1 and CDR2 (germline): SGHTA, FQGTGA. Trimming took 0 bases from V and 8 from J; bases not matched to a gene: 1.